Sequencing of this T cell receptor beta chain was carried out in a study of early T cells in non-severe SARS-CoV-2 infection. The germline V gene encodes CDR1 MNHEY and CDR2 SVGAGI. Trimming took 6 bases from V and 1 from J; bases not matched to a gene: 0. The CDR3 spans 15 residues. Individual cDNA molecules received unique molecular identifiers during library preparation. Using its own MiXCR run on the 5' RACE reads, TCRdb lists one record per CDR3 protein. The sample carries about 70,000 distinct CDR3 sequences, approximately 10% recorded once. The J gene is TRBJ2-3, the V gene TRBV6-5; TRBD2 matches 14 bases. This TCR came from an adult who was a healthcare worker with PCR-confirmed SARS-CoV-2 infection or an uninfected control (not recorded which). Sequences were obtained from whole blood. CDR3 nucleotide sequence: TGTGCCAGCAGGACTAGCGGGGGGGGCACAGATACGCAGTATTTT. Its translation: CASRTSGGGTDTQYF.